Included here is one TCR beta chain sequence, with context. Its target antigen remains unknown. No much larger clone exists at a distance of one base, and base qualities are not known. The CDR3 holds 15 amino acids from the cysteine to the phenylalanine. The retained sequence is limited to the CDR3, 45 bases, with the frame set at the first base. CDR1 and CDR2 (SGHRS, YFSETQ) derive from the germline V gene. V has 1 base trimmed and J has 7 bases trimmed; junction bases matching no gene number 9. This sample was taken from a study of blood T cell repertoires in COVID-19 (dated by TCRdb to 2018 to 2020). The study in broad terms: Samples from collaborators originated in the United States, Italy and Spain and spanned both the acute and convalescent phases of COVID-19. The material from the prospective study consisted of cDNA or gDNA derived from T cells, B-cell-depleted T cells, or PBMCs. The dataset comprised deeply sampled blood TCRbeta repertoires from subjects exposed to, actively infected with, or recovered from COVID-19. A freely available public database, intended as a resource for researchers studying the immune response to SARS-CoV-2, is where the repertoires were released. Samples were obtained from the ongoing ImmuneRACE study (first 160 participants) and from 1,200 or so subjects provided by 6 global collaborators. The sample metadata nearly always contained a de-identified subject ID, COVID-19 status, age in years and sex. Where HLA class I and class II types were available, the types were taken from metadata supplied by the sample provider, not from assay-based typing.

Participants in the prospective study were aged roughly 18 to 100 years, lived in 20 to 30 United States geographic areas, and enrolled through a virtual design. In the prospective study, cohorts were assigned on the basis of participant-reported clinical history obtained from a screening survey and a study questionnaire. Recovered participants in ImmuneRACE Cohort 3 were defined as having two consecutive negative NP/OP PCR tests, clearance from a healthcare professional, or resolution of symptoms. Each participant in the prospective study had whole blood, serum and a nasopharyngeal or oropharyngeal swab collected by mobile phlebotomists. Over a roughly two-month period, participants in the prospective study had the option of providing additional blood draws and questionnaires. Blood samples from the prospective study were shipped frozen or at room temperature prior to DNA extraction. The study at large found these results: How much clinical and demographic metadata was included differed by source and by participant, and the metadata was provided uncurated.

TCRbeta CDR3 regions were amplified from genomic DNA by means of the immunoSEQ Assay, a bias-controlled multiplex PCR. For the original study's pipeline: Nucleated cell counts per sample were estimated from amplification of reference gene primers within the assay. To quantify the absolute abundance of each unique TCRbeta CDR3 rearrangement, sequence reads were collapsed and filtered. For each sample, productive Simpson clonality was calculated as the square root of Simpson's diversity index over productive rearrangements. What TCRdb holds here is the immuneACCESS table cut down to in-frame rearrangements. Part of the clones is not present; checked against another copy, under half of the missing clones reflect an unresolved V gene, and the others are unexplained. V and J calls and clone size are copied from that table; D and trimming were computed from the DNA. The sample has 250,000 or so clones on record, roughly four fifths of them singletons. The top ten constitute 3.4% of the sample.

The sample consisted of PBMCs or T cells enriched from blood (not recorded which). The source of this sequence is a man in his fifties who had recovered from COVID-19. The rearranged segments are TRBV5-1 and TRBJ1-2; TRBD1 fits 8 bases in the junction. The CDR3 region: CASSLSTQGAGGYTF. The DNA sequence reads TGCGCCAGCAGCTTGTCTACCCAGGGGGCGGGTGGCTACACCTTC.